One and the same sample provided the 5 T cell receptor beta chains below, sequenced in a study of beta chain features in type 1 diabetes. Regarding the study as a whole: All four CD4+ subsets of Type 1 diabetes patients contained TCRB CDR3s that were moderately but significantly shorter.

These TCRs are of unknown antigen specificity. TCRB transcripts that were expressed got sequenced, as all of the isolated RNA had been reverse transcribed. The method was immunoSEQ multiplex PCR; TCRdb's version includes in-frame clones alone and lacks a portion of them. The data hold 600,000 or so clones, with about an eighth observed a single time. Sequencing was done on a sample of naive CD4+ T cells from blood. The receptors derive from a man under 40 with type 1 diabetes.

The chain combines TRBV7-2 with TRBJ1-2, with a tentative D call TRBD1 (6 bases). V was clipped by 5 bases and J by 8 bases, with 15 bases between them. The germline V gene encodes CDR1 SGHTA and CDR2 FQGNSA. The CDR3 extends over 13 amino acids. The CDR3: CASSPRRGQGYTF. DNA of the CDR3: TGTGCCAGCAGCCCGCGGCGGGGGCAAGGCTACACCTTC.

This clone was seen a handful of times. This chain connects TRBV23-1 to TRBJ1-1, with D tentatively TRBD1 (5 bases). TRBV23-1 belongs to the ORF category, with a function that is uncertain. This CDR3 has 13 amino acids. Trimming took 4 bases from V and 7 from J, leaving 13 bases between them. The DNA for the CDR3 is TGCGCCAGCAGTCTTCAAGGGGTGTTTGAAGCTTTCTTT. It encodes CASSLQGVFEAFF.

The rearrangement joins TRBV7-2 to TRBJ2-5; a weak D match, TRBD1 (5 bases). Trimming pared 1 base from V and 5 bases from J, leaving 17 bases between. Germline V gives CDR1 SGHTA, CDR2 FQGNSA. The CDR3 extends over 16 amino acids. The CDR3: CASSLVSQGGPETQYF. Written as DNA, the CDR3 is TGTGCCAGCAGCTTAGTTTCCCAGGGCGGTCCGGAGACCCAGTACTTC.

This clone was picked up a small number of times. The chain employs TRBV7-2 and TRBJ2-3; 11 bases line up with TRBD2. Germline values: CDR1 SGHTA, CDR2 FQGNSA. The CDR3 is made up of 15 amino acids. With 1 base clipped from V and 4 bases from J, the junction kept 1 base outside the gene matches. DNA for the CDR3: TGTGCCAGCAGCTTAGGACTAGCGGGACCAGATACGCAGTATTTT. It is translated as CASSLGLAGPDTQYF.

In this sample, this clone turned up a few times. The chain is built from TRBV2 and TRBJ2-7, with a weak D call TRBD1 (6 bases). This CDR3 has 13 amino acids. The germline V and J ends were trimmed by 10 bases and 5 bases, with 18 bases remaining between them. Germline values: CDR1 SNHLY, CDR2 FYNNEI. The CDR3 loop is CATRQQGIHEQYF. CDR3 nucleotide sequence: TGTGCCACAAGACAACAGGGTATCCACGAGCAGTACTTC.